This TCR beta chain was sequenced in a study of blood T cell repertoires in COVID-19. Study overall: Italy, Spain and the United States were the sources of the convalescent and acute COVID-19 samples. From T cells, B-cell-depleted T cells, or PBMCs came the material, which was cDNA or gDNA.

Measured with immunoSEQ multiplex PCR; TCRdb has only the in-frame clones, and not every one. Seen here are about 180,000 clones, 89% observed once, and the top ten hold 2% to 2.5%. Cohorts were based on clinical histories the participants reported. CDR3 length: 18 amino acids. V was clipped by 2 bases and J by 7 bases; unmatched bases: 17. Germline lookup yields CDR1 KGHSH and CDR2 LQKENI. Sequenced: PBMCs or T cells enriched from blood (not recorded which). The chain recombines TRBV18 with TRBJ2-1; 7 bases are shared with TRBD2. The TCR comes from a woman between 40 and 50 years old with acute COVID-19. In DNA form, the CDR3 reads TGTGCCAGCTCACCAAAAATTAACACGGGGAGGGCCCAGAATGAGCAGTTCTTC. It codes for CASSPKINTGRAQNEQFF.